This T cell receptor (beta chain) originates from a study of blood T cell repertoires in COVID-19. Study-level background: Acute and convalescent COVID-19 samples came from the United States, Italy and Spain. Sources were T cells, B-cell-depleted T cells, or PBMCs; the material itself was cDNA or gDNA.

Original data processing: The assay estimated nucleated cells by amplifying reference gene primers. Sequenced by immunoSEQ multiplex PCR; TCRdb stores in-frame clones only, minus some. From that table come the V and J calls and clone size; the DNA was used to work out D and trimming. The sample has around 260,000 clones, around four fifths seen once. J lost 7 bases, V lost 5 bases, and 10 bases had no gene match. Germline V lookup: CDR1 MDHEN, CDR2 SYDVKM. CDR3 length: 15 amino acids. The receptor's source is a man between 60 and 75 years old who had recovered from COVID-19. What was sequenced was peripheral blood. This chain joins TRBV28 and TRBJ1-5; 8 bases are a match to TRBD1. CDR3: CASSKRQGAGQPQHF. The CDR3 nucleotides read TGTGCCAGCAGTAAGCGGCAGGGGGCTGGGCAGCCCCAGCATTTT.